A selection of T cell receptor beta chains follows, all from one sample in a study of CD8 T cells in ankylosing spondylitis. Using its own MiXCR run on the 5' RACE reads, TCRdb lists one record per CDR3 protein. The sample contains some 250,000 distinct CDR3 sequences, 20% to 30% of which appear only once. Material for sequencing was blood, either unsorted or a sorted T cell fraction (not recorded which). The receptor set was obtained from a male donor with ankylosing spondylitis or in good health (not recorded which). The conserved cysteine and the conserved F or W are not part of the CDR3 here.

TRBV7-9,ASRRQGGNEQF
TRBV20-1,SARTLQGTGELF
TRBV20-1,CARDRLAGILSNEQF
TRBV20-1,SAWTGGNSGANVLT
TRBV10-3,AISIQGVATGELF
TRBV12-3/TRBV12-4,ASSKDSNYGYT
TRBV20-1,SATPGGSTDTQY
TRBV20-1,SARTGEIGELF
TRBV12-3/TRBV12-4,ASSRTIEETQY
TRBV5-1,ASSRWTVSYNEQF
TRBV5-8,ASSLSLSGVNQPQH
TRBV12-3/TRBV12-4,ASSSSSGETQY
TRBV6-5,ASRGGRETQY
TRBV6-1,ASRNRGTNEKLF
TRBV20-1,SARPGQSNQPQH
TRBV20-1,SARDPTVNNQPQH
TRBV9,ASSVDGGESYEQY
TRBV7-9,ASSPLQAANYGYT
TRBV7-9,ASSLDRATPNEQF
TRBV6-1,ASKNGDRSNEKLF
TRBV6-1,ASSDEGQGFAEQY
TRBV7-9,ASSRPPGQGITDTQY
TRBV28,ASLTGDYGYT
TRBV20-1,SAEGQRGRDTQY
TRBV5-5,ASSLVRGAGELF
TRBV12-3/TRBV12-4,ASSKGQREQF
TRBV2,ASSEPHQDEQF
TRBV2,PSSPSLGGGTEAF
TRBV7-3,ASSRYLQGFQF
TRBV20-1,SAQEDTQY
TRBV10-3,AISDAGDYNEQF
TRBV2,ASTLLSQETQY
TRBV10-3,AISAGGGYNEQF
TRBV25-1,ASSPVDRPYEQY
TRBV3-1,ASSQDARGDNEQF
TRBV6-6,ASSSGSGNTIY
TRBV12-3/TRBV12-4,ASSSPATGGFDNEQF
TRBV9,ASNPVLLNTEAF
TRBV12-3/TRBV12-4,ASSGTGGAWVEQY
TRBV4-1,ASSQGAEGTPRYSGANVLT
TRBV12-3/TRBV12-4,ASSFGGGRETQY
TRBV20-1,SARDQTAGIRAYEQY
TRBV6-1,ASIAGFGYNEQF
TRBV5-1,ASSLPGAHNEQF
TRBV20-1,SAGAGTRINEQF
TRBV11-2,ASSLSLANNEQF
TRBV20-1,SARPGQRKKLF
TRBV10-3,AISENPGRYEQY
TRBV6-1,ASSERPEGRNSPLH
TRBV29-1,SVDPATDTQY
TRBV20-1,SASGPTDTQY
TRBV7-7,ASSQGLAGSANTGELF
TRBV24-1,ATSEPKRSRELF
TRBV12-3/TRBV12-4,ASSLQGGSYEQY
TRBV11-3,ASSYLAGGRDEQF
TRBV20-1,SAMSGGGGGYT
TRBV20-1,SAETGIYGYT
TRBV5-1,ASSLSGLRADTQY
TRBV2,ASSEGLGRGGYNEQF
TRBV25-1,ASSDQAQADTQY